The 19 T cell receptor beta chains in this list originate from one sample, sequenced in a study of blood T cells in healthy people across ages. Next came a second PCR, run for about 7 to 12 cycles, which used a sample-barcoded 5' primer along with a J-beta primer mix. TCRdb re-called the 5' RACE reads with MiXCR, one entry per CDR3 protein. Here the sample spans 800,000 or so distinct CDR3 sequences, 35% to 60% being singletons. The sequenced material came from blood. Receptor source: a man older than 75 in good health.

The V call is TRBV20-1, the J call TRBJ2-1; 7 nucleotides agree with TRBD2. V lost 2 bases, J lost 3 bases, and 7 bases stayed unmatched. The CDR3 covers 15 residues. Germline values: CDR1 DFQATT, CDR2 SNEGSKA (reference sequence). This CDR3 is CSARKVGGVYNEQFF. The CDR3 DNA is TGCAGTGCTAGAAAGGTTGGGGGGGTCTACAATGAGCAGTTCTTC.

Details on this clonotype: Since a much larger clone is just one base distant, this may be a read error. V and J are TRBV29-1 and TRBJ1-6, with 7 bases matching TRBD1. The CDR3 loop spans 14 amino acids. V was clipped by 5 bases and J by 5 bases; unmatched bases: 6. Germline-derived CDR1 and CDR2 are SQVTM and ANQGSEA. CDR3 residues: CSVSGGDDNSPLHF. The CDR3 DNA is TGCAGCGTTTCAGGGGGGGATGATAATTCACCCCTCCACTTT.

V and J are TRBV12-3 or TRBV12-4 and TRBJ1-1; 7 bases line up with TRBD1. This CDR3 is built from 15 residues. The junction had 5 bases not matched to a gene; V was cut back by 0 bases and J by 4 bases. The CDR3 is CASSLADRTSTEAFF. CDR3 DNA: TGTGCCAGCAGTTTAGCGGACAGGACGAGCACTGAAGCTTTCTTT.

The rearrangement links TRBV5-1 to TRBJ2-4; D not resolved. Germline assignment: CDR1 SGHRS and CDR2 YFSETQ. The CDR3 runs 13 residues. V lost 3 bases, J lost 13 bases, and 17 bases lay in between. CDR3 amino acids: CASSWPDSNGQYF. As DNA, the CDR3 is TGCGCCAGCAGCTGGCCTGATAGCAACGGGCAGTACTTC.

The J gene is TRBJ2-4, the V gene TRBV4-1, with 10 positions matching TRBD2. The J call may be mistaken, given a closer DNA end match to TRBJ2-7. The CDR3 has 15 amino acids. In germline, CDR1 is MGHRA, CDR2 YSYEKL. For the CDR3, the DNA is TGCGCCAGCAGCCAAGAGGCTAGCGGGAGCGGCGAGCAGTACTTC. As protein: CASSQEASGSGEQYF.

V and J are TRBV7-2 and TRBJ2-5, with TRBD1 as a possible D gene (6 bases). This CDR3 is 17 amino acids long. Germline values: CDR1 SGHTA, CDR2 FQGNSA. V was clipped by 5 bases and J by 5 bases, with 24 bases between them. The CDR3 spells CASSLGRGVALYETQYF. DNA for the CDR3: TGTGCCAGCAGCCTGGGCAGGGGTGTGGCCTTATACGAGACCCAGTACTTC.

The genes are TRBV12-3 or TRBV12-4 and TRBJ1-2; D not certain. Trimming shortened V by 9 bases and J by 0 bases, and 17 bases separated the two germline ends. The CDR3 runs to 15 residues. This chain's CDR3 is CASLPGSDTNYGYTF. For the CDR3, the DNA is TGTGCCAGTTTACCCGGGTCCGACACTAACTATGGCTACACCTTC.

The V call is TRBV6-2 or TRBV6-3, the J call TRBJ2-5, with D possibly matching TRBD1 (6 bases). The germline V gene encodes CDR1 MNHEY and CDR2 SVGEGT. Between the trimmed V and J ends, which lost 2 bases and 7 bases, there was a span of 17 bases. The CDR3 length is 15 residues. DNA for the CDR3: TGTGCCAGCAGTTACAAATTCAGGGTAGGGGGGACCCAGTACTTC. Translating it yields CASSYKFRVGGTQYF.

The chain links TRBV20-1 to TRBJ2-1; the match to TRBD2 covers 7 bases. This CDR3 is built from 19 residues. The germline CDR1 and CDR2 sequences are DFQATT and SNEGSKA (reference sequence). V shed 3 bases, J shed 0 bases, and the junction held 17 bases outside the gene matches. The chain's CDR3 is CSARILGASGLSSYNEQFF. The CDR3 DNA sequence: TGCAGTGCTAGGATCCTTGGGGCTAGCGGTTTGAGCTCCTACAATGAGCAGTTCTTC.

In this sample, this clonotype turned up a few times. The genes are TRBV18 and TRBJ2-1, with 7 bases identical to TRBD1. Germline assignment: CDR1 KGHSH and CDR2 LQKENI. V was pared by 2 bases and J by 9 bases, with 13 bases of the junction left unmatched. The CDR3 consists of 16 residues. The CDR3 loop reads CASSPDRTGPWIEQFF. CDR3 coding DNA: TGTGCCAGCTCACCAGACAGGACAGGTCCGTGGATTGAGCAGTTCTTC. The full variable domain, completed using reference TRBV18 and TRBJ2-1, is NAGVMQNPRHLVRRRGQEARLRCSPMKGHSHVYWYRQLPEEGLKFMVYLQKENIIDESGMPKERFSAEFPKEGPSILRIQQVVRGDSAAYFCASSPDRTGPWIEQFFGPGTRLTVL.

This clonotype has just a few counts. The gene calls are TRBV12-3 or TRBV12-4 and TRBJ2-3; D uncertain. V lost 6 bases, J lost 1 base, and 8 bases lay in between. This CDR3 has 13 amino acids. In DNA form, the CDR3 reads TGTGCCAGCAGCCGAGGCCGCACAGATACGCAGTATTTT. It is translated as CASSRGRTDTQYF.

In its sample, this clonotype was seen a few times. The J gene is TRBJ2-6, the V gene TRBV5-1; D gene unclear. Germline V gene sequence: CDR1 SGHRS, CDR2 YFSETQ. The CDR3 has 14 amino acids. Trimming removed 4 bases at V and 2 bases at J, with 7 bases between. The CDR3 is CASSTTAGANVLTF. CDR3 in DNA: TGCGCCAGCAGCACCACCGCTGGGGCCAACGTCCTGACTTTC. The full variable domain, in which reference TRBV5-1 and TRBJ2-6 provide the parts outside the CDR3, is KAGVTQTPRYLIKTRGQQVTLSCSPISGHRSVSWYQQTPGQGLQFLFEYFSETQRNKGNFPGRFSGRQFSNSRSEMNVSTLELGDSALYLCASSTTAGANVLTFGAGSRLTVL.

The gene calls are TRBV9 and TRBJ2-1, with 13 bases that match TRBD2. CDR1 SGDLS and CDR2 YYNGEE come from the germline V gene. V lost 7 bases, J lost 8 bases, and 6 bases stayed unmatched. This CDR3 is built from 14 residues. CDR3 DNA sequence: TGTGCCAGCGGTCGGACTAGCGGGAGCGATGAGCAGTTCTTC. The encoded protein is CASGRTSGSDEQFF.

The rearrangement uses TRBV4-1 and TRBJ1-1; weak D call: TRBD1 (5 bases). Germline values: CDR1 MGHRA, CDR2 YSYEKL. The CDR3 sequence is 15 residues long. Trimming left V 0 bases short and J 4 bases short, with 12 bases between. The CDR3 DNA is TGCGCCAGCAGCCAAGACAGGGTGAGAGCCACTGAAGCTTTCTTT. Residues: CASSQDRVRATEAFF.

This clonotype is termed medium-sized (0.01 to 0.1%). The V gene is TRBV7-6, the J gene TRBJ2-7; D may be TRBD1 (5 bases). Germline V CDR1 and CDR2: SGHVS, FNYEAQ. There are 15 residues in the CDR3. V gave up 0 bases and J gave up 3 bases, with 12 bases separating them. The chain's CDR3 is CASSLAKDRYYEQYF. The CDR3 DNA reads as TGTGCCAGCAGCTTAGCGAAAGACAGATACTACGAGCAGTACTTC.

This chain connects TRBV11-2 to TRBJ2-3; D gene unclear. CDR1 SGHAT and CDR2 FQNNGV come from the germline V gene. This CDR3 spans 18 amino acids. The ends were cut back, 5 bases at V and 0 bases at J, with 21 bases in the middle. CDR3 residues: CASSIRSTSDRSTDTQYF. CDR3 nucleotide sequence: TGTGCCAGCAGCATTAGGTCCACCAGCGACCGTAGCACAGATACGCAGTATTTT.

This CDR3 reads CASMYTGELFF. The CDR3 DNA reads as TGTGCCAGCATGTACACCGGGGAGCTGTTTTTT. The J gene is TRBJ2-2, the V gene TRBV12-3 or TRBV12-4; D gene ambiguous. The length of the CDR3 is 11 residues. V lost 7 bases, J lost 3 bases, and 3 bases lay in between.

The chain has TRBV4-1 and TRBJ2-5; no clear D gene. This CDR3 is built from 13 residues. Germline CDR1 and CDR2: MGHRA and YSYEKL. The V gene lost 3 bases and the J gene lost 0 bases, with 5 bases spanning the gap. CDR3 nucleotide sequence: TGCGCCAGCAGCCAGAAAAACCAAGAGACCCAGTACTTC. This codes for CASSQKNQETQYF.

In its sample, this clonotype was seen a few times. The CDR3 here is CASSLTGSGNTIYF. As DNA, the CDR3 is TGTGCCAGCAGTTTGACAGGGTCCGGAAACACCATATATTTT. The rearrangement uses TRBV6-5 and TRBJ1-3, with 7 bases lining up with TRBD1. The CDR3 sequence is 14 residues long. V gave up 4 bases and J gave up 4 bases; unmatched junction bases: 4. The V gene's germline CDR1 is MNHEY and CDR2 SVGAGI.